This T cell receptor beta chain originates from a study of CD8 T cells in Susac syndrome. V shed 1 base and J shed 7 bases, with 8 bases lying between them. The CDR3 runs 12 residues. Germline values: CDR1 SGHTA, CDR2 FQGNSA. The RNA, roughly 0.45 to 1 ug, was put through reverse transcription using random hexamers. With immunoSEQ multiplex PCR, TCR beta CDR3 was amplified across 54 Vbeta and 13 Jbeta. TCRdb itself ran the immunoSEQ multiplex PCR reads through MiXCR, one entry per CDR3 protein. Of more than 120,000 distinct CDR3 sequences listed, less than 95% are singletons. FACS was used to enrich TEMRA cells, whereas the CD8+ and CD4+ T cells were obtained by negative isolation.

The sequencing sample was made of CD4+ T cells from PBMCs. V is TRBV7-2 and J is TRBJ2-7, with no clear D. The TCR sequence derives from a human donor in good health. The CDR3 sequence: CASSLVVGEQYF. The CDR3 nucleotides read TGTGCCAGCAGCTTAGTCGTGGGGGAGCAGTACTTC.